This T cell receptor beta chain was profiled in a study of CD8 T cells in ankylosing spondylitis. Study findings and constraints: Blood from ankylosing spondylitis patients appeared to carry a characteristic roughly eight-variant TCR beta motif. Clones linked to disease, bearing a CD8+ phenotype, were relatively rare in peripheral blood. Reportedly, matched ankylosing spondylitis synovial fluid was significantly enriched for disease-linked clones.

Making use of molecular barcodes, quantitative 5'-RACE generated TCR beta libraries. TCRdb passed the 5' RACE reads through MiXCR, listing each CDR3 protein once. Of a few hundred thousand distinct CDR3 sequences listed, approximately 20% were seen once; the top ten hold about 16%. Germline V lookup: CDR1 MNHEY, CDR2 SVGAGI. The V end lost 6 bases, the J end lost 2 bases, and 14 bases lay between the germline ends. The CDR3 length is 15 residues. As concerns this clonotype: Its target is unknown.

The sequence derives from a male donor with ankylosing spondylitis. The rearrangement joins TRBV6-5 to TRBJ2-1, with D tentatively TRBD2 (5 bases). Sequenced sample: blood, either unsorted or a sorted T cell fraction (not recorded which). The CDR3 here is CASRLELGTYNEQFF. DNA of the CDR3: TGTGCCAGCAGGTTAGAACTAGGCACCTACAATGAGCAGTTCTTC.